The clone carrying this T cell receptor (beta chain) has only a few counts. As yet, its antigen is unknown. Germline assignment: CDR1 GTSNPN and CDR2 SVGIG (reference sequence). V lost 5 bases, J lost 13 bases, and 4 bases stayed unmatched. The CDR3 length is 11 residues. In TCRdb, the 5' RACE reads were re-called with MiXCR into one record per CDR3 protein. The data hold hundreds of thousands of distinct CDR3 sequences, with roughly 8% observed a single time. This sample is part of a study of identical twins. Study-level results: Alpha sequences that were out-of-frame and twin-shared showed an excess of low generation probability. Excess sharing between twins was weaker in beta out-of-frame sequences. Fewer insertions marked abundant cord blood beta clonotypes; young adult naive trended weakly, memory not at all. The study drew conclusions from cross-sectional statistical analysis, not from following the same donors.

This sample also appeared in a second study, on yellow fever vaccine responses in identical twins.

The specimen was PBMCs. The sequence came from a woman aged 18-35 years in good health. This chain connects TRBV30 to TRBJ2-2, with 10 positions matching TRBD1. The CDR3: CAWGTGAGLFF. The CDR3 nucleotides are TGTGCCTGGGGGACAGGGGCAGGGCTGTTTTTT.